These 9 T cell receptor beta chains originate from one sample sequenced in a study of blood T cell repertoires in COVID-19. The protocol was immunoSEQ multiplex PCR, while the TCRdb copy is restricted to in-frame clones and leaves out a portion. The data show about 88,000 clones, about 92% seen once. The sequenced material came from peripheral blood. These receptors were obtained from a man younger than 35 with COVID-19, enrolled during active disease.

CDR3 sequence (DNA): TGCGCCAGCAGCCTAAGACAGAGCTCTGGAAACACCATATATTTT. As protein: CASSLRQSSGNTIYF. This chain links TRBV4-1 with TRBJ1-3, with D maybe TRBD1 (5 bases). The germline V gene has CDR1 MGHRA and CDR2 YSYEKL. Trimming took off 4 bases at V and 0 bases at J, with 10 bases between the two ends. The CDR3 covers 15 residues.

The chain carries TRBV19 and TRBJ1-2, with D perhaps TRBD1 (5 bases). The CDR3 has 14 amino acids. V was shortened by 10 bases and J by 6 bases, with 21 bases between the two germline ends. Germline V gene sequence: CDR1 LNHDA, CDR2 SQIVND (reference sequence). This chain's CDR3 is CATHGTGRGHGYTF. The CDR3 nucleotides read TGTGCCACCCACGGCACCGGGAGGGGACATGGCTACACCTTC.

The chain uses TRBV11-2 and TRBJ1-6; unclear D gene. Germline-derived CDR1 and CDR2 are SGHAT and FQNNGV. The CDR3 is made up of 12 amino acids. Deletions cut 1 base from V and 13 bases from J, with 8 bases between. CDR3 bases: TGTGCCAGCAGCTTAGTGAAGCGGCCCCTCCACTTT. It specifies CASSLVKRPLHF.

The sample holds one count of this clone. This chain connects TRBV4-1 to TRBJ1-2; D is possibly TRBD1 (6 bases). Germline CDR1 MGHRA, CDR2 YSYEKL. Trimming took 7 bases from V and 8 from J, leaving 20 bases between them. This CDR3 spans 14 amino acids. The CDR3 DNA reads TGCGCCAGCACCGACGTCTACAGGGCTCGAGGCTACACCTTC. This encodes CASTDVYRARGYTF.

The CDR3, as DNA: TGCGCCAGCAGTCAATCATACAAGTCCTACGAGCAGTACTTC. It yields the protein CASSQSYKSYEQYF. The chain has TRBV23-1 and TRBJ2-7; no firm D call. TRBV23-1 is placed among ORFs of uncertain function. The V end was cut by 0 bases, the J end by 1 base, with 7 bases between. This CDR3 is built from 14 residues.

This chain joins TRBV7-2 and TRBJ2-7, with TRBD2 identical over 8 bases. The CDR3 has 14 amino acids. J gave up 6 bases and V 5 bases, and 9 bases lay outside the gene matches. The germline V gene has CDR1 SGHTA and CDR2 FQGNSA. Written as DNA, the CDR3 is TGTGCCAGCAGCCTTAGCGGGAATACTCGCGAGCAGTACTTC. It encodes CASSLSGNTREQYF.

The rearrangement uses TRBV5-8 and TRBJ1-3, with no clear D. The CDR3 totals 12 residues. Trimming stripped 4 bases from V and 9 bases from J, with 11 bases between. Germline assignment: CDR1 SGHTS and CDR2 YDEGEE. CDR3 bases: TGTGCCAGCAGCGCCTCAATTAGCACCATATATTTT. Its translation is CASSASISTIYF.

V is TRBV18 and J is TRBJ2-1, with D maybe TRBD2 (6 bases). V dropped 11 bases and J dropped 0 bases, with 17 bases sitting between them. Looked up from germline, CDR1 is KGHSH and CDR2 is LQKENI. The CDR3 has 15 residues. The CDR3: CAGVGGAGSYNEQFF. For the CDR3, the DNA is TGTGCCGGCGTCGGCGGGGCCGGCTCCTACAATGAGCAGTTCTTC.

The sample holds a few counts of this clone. The CDR3 DNA reads TGTGCCAGCAGCCAATCTCGGGACAGGGGGAAGTACTTC. This gives the protein CASSQSRDRGKYF. The V call is TRBV14, the J call TRBJ2-7; the match to TRBD1 covers 11 bases. CDR1 is SGHDN and CDR2 is FVKESK in the germline V gene. The CDR3 length is 13 residues. Unmatched junction bases numbered 5, after V lost 2 bases and J lost 11 bases.